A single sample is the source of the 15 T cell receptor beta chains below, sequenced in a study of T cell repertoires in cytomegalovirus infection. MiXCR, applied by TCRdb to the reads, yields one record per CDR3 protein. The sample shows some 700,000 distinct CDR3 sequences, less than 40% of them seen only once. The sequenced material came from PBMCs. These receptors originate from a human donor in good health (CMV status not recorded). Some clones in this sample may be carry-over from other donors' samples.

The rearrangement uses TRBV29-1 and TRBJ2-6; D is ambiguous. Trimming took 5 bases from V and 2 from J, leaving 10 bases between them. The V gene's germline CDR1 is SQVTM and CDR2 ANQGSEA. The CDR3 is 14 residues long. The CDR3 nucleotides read TGCAGCGTTCTACATGGAGCTGGGGCCAACGTCCTGACTTTC. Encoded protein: CSVLHGAGANVLTF.

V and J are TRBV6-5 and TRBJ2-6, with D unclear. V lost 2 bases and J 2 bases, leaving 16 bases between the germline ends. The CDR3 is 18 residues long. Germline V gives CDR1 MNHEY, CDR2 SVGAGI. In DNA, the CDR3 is TGTGCCAGCAGTTACAACCAAGGGCTACTAACTGGGGCCAACGTCCTGACTTTC. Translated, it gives CASSYNQGLLTGANVLTF.

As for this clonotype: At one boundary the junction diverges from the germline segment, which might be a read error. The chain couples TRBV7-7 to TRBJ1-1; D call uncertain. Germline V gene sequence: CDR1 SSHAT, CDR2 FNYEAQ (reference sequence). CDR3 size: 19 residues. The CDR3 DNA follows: TGTGCTAGCAGCTTAAAACGGCAGGCGTGGATCCTTGGGAACACTGAAGCTTTCTTT. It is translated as CASSLKRQAWILGNTEAFF.

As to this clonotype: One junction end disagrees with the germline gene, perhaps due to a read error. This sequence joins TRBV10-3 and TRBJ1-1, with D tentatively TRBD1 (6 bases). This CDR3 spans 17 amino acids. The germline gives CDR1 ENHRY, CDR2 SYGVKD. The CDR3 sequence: CAISGLFGGGENTEAFF. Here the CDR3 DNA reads TGTGCCATCAGTGGTTTATTTGGAGGGGGAGAAAACACGGAAGCTTTCTTT.

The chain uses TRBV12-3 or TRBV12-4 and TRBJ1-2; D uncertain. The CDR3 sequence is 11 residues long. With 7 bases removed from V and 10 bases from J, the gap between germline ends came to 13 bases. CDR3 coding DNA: TGTGCCAGCACCCAACACGAAACCTACACCTTC. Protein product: CASTQHETYTF.

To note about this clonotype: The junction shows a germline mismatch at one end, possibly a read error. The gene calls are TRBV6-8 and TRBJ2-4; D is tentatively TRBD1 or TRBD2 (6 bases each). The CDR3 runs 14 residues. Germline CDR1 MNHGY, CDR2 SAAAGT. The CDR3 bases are TGTGCCCGCCAAAGACCGGGGGCAGGAAACAGTCAGTACTTC. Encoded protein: CARQRPGAGNSQYF.

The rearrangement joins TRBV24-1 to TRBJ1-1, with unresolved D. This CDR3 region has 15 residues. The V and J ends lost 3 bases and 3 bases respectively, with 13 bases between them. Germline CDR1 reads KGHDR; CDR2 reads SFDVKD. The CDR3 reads CATSDPAGTDTEAFF. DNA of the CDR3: TGTGCCACCAGTGATCCCGCGGGAACGGACACTGAAGCTTTCTTT.

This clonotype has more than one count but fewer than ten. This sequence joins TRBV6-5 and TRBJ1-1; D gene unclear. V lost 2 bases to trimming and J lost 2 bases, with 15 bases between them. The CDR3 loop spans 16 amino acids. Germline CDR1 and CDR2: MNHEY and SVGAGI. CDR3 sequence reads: CASSYPGGSGNTEAFF. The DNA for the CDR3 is TGTGCCAGCAGTTACCCCGGAGGCTCAGGTAACACTGAAGCTTTCTTT.

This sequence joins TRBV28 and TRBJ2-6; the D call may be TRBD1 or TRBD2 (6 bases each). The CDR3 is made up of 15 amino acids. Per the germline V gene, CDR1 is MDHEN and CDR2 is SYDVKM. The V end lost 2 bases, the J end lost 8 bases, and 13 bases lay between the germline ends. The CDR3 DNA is TGTGCCAGCAGTTTAGGGGGGCAGGCCACCAACGTCCTGACTTTC. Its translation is CASSLGGQATNVLTF.

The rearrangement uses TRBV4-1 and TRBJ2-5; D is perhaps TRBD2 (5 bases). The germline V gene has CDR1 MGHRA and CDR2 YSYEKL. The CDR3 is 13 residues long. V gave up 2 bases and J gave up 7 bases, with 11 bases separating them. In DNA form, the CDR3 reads TGCGCCAGCAGCCAAACTCGGGATGGGACCCAGTACTTC. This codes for CASSQTRDGTQYF.

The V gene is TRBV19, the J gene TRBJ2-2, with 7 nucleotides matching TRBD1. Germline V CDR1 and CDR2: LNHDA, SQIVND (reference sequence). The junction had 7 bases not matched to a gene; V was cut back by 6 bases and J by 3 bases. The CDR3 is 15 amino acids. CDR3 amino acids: CASSPTGWDTGELFF. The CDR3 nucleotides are TGTGCCAGTAGCCCGACAGGGTGGGACACCGGGGAGCTGTTTTTT.

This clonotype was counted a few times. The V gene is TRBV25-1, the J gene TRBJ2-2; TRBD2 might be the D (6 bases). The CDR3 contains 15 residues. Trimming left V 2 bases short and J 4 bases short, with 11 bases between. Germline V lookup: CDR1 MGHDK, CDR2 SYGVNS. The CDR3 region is CASSESGRGTGELFF. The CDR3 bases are TGTGCCAGCAGTGAAAGCGGGCGCGGCACCGGGGAGCTGTTTTTT.

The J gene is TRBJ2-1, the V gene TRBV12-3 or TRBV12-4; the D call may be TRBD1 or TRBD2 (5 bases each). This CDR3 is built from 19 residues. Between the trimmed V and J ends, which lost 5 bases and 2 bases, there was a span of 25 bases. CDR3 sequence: CASSVLGQAWGSAYNEQFF. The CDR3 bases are TGTGCCAGCAGTGTATTGGGGCAGGCTTGGGGGTCCGCCTACAATGAGCAGTTCTTC.

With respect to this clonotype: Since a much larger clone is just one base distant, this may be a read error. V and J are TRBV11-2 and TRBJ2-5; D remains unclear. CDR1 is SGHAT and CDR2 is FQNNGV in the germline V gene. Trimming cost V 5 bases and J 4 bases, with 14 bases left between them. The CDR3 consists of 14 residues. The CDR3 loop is CASSPVWVGETQYF. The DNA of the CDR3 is TGTGCCAGCAGCCCCGTGTGGGTGGGAGAGACCCAGTACTTC.

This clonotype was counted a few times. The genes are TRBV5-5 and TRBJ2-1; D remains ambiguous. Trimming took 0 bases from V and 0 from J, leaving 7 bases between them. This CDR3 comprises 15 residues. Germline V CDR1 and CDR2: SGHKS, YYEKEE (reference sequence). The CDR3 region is CASSLESFSYNEQFF. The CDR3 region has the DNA TGTGCCAGCAGCTTGGAAAGCTTCTCCTACAATGAGCAGTTCTTC.